The rows below give T cell receptor beta chains drawn from one sample of a study of technical replicates of blood from a handful of donors. TCRdb's table, derived via immunoSEQ multiplex PCR, lists solely in-frame clones and lacks some. Here the sample spans about 62,000 clones, over 75% being singletons. Source material: PBMCs. These receptors were obtained from a human donor in good health. Some clones in this sample may be carry-over from other donors' samples. Both conserved end residues are part of each CDR3. The D gene is left open where the match is weak. Rows give clone size only sometimes, using once, few, many, or a class for an expanded clone.

J	V	size	D	CDR3	DNA
TRBJ2-1	TRBV18	NA	NA	CASSPELGGRNEQFF	TGTGCCAGCTCACCAGAGCTGGGGGGGCGCAATGAGCAGTTCTTC
TRBJ1-4	TRBV27	NA	TRBD1	CASSLSGGDEKLFF	TGTGCCAGCAGTTTATCAGGGGGCGATGAAAAACTGTTTTTT
TRBJ2-2	TRBV6-4	NA	TRBD2	CASSGLAGNTGELFF	TGTGCCAGCAGTGGACTAGCGGGGAACACCGGGGAGCTGTTTTTT
TRBJ1-1	TRBV5-1	few	NA	CASSLGRDTEAFF	TGCGCCAGCAGCTTGGGGAGGGACACTGAAGCTTTCTTT
TRBJ2-1	TRBV11-1	NA	NA	CASSILGGSSYNEQFF	TGTGCCAGCAGCATCCTCGGGGGAAGCTCCTACAATGAGCAGTTCTTC
TRBJ2-7	TRBV4-3	NA	TRBD2	CASSQGPGGSYEQYF	TGCGCCAGCAGCCAAGGGCCGGGAGGGTCCTACGAGCAGTACTTC
TRBJ2-5	TRBV7-2	NA	TRBD1	CASSSGTVQETQYF	TGTGCCAGCAGCTCCGGGACAGTCCAAGAGACCCAGTACTTC
TRBJ2-5	TRBV5-4	NA	TRBD2	CASSPGLAAQETQYF	TGTGCCAGCAGTCCGGGACTAGCGGCACAAGAGACCCAGTACTTC
TRBJ2-1	TRBV14	once	NA	CASSPRVGRAPGNEQFF	TGTGCCAGCAGCCCCCGGGTGGGGCGTGCTCCAGGTAATGAGCAGTTCTTC
TRBJ2-7	TRBV9	NA	TRBD2	CASSEGRLAGSPYEQYF	TGTGCCAGCAGCGAGGGGAGACTAGCGGGGTCCCCCTACGAGCAGTACTTC
TRBJ2-4	TRBV7-9	NA	NA	CASSLEELEDIQYF	TGTGCCAGCAGCTTAGAAGAGCTTGAGGACATTCAGTACTTC
TRBJ2-3	TRBV7-3	NA	TRBD1	CASSSNNRGGTDTQYF	TGTGCCAGCAGCTCTAACAACAGGGGCGGCACAGATACGCAGTATTTT
TRBJ2-5	TRBV7-2	NA	NA	CASSLLETQYF	TGTGCCAGCAGCTTACTGGAGACCCAGTACTTC
TRBJ2-2	TRBV9	NA	NA	CASSVGVAVLTGELFF	TGTGCCAGCAGCGTAGGGGTAGCGGTTCTGACCGGGGAGCTGTTTTTT
TRBJ2-3	TRBV6-5	NA	NA	CASSYSGQRADTQYF	TGTGCCAGCAGTTACTCGGGACAAAGGGCAGATACGCAGTATTTT
TRBJ1-2	TRBV5-1	NA	NA	CASSFQGGDGYTF	TGCGCCAGCAGCTTTCAAGGTGGAGATGGCTACACCTTC
TRBJ2-2	TRBV21-1	NA	NA	CASSTAGELFF	TGTGCCAGCAGCACTGCCGGGGAGCTGTTTTTT
TRBJ2-2	TRBV7-2	NA	TRBD2	CASTGLAVINTGELFF	TGTGCCAGCACCGGACTAGCGGTGATTAACACCGGGGAGCTGTTTTTT
TRBJ2-5	TRBV6-6	NA	TRBD1	CASSSGTGGARAQYF	TGTGCCAGCAGTTCCGGGACAGGGGGGGCGAGGGCCCAGTACTTC
TRBJ2-7	TRBV19	NA	TRBD1	CATTDRASYEQYF	TGTGCCACCACGGACAGGGCATCCTACGAGCAGTACTTC
TRBJ2-1	TRBV11-3	NA	TRBD2	CASSSLAGGYNEQFF	TGTGCCAGCAGCTCCTTAGCGGGAGGGTACAATGAGCAGTTCTTC
TRBJ2-2	TRBV5-4	NA	NA	CASSPNRGGGRGNTGELFF	TGTGCCAGCAGCCCCAACAGGGGGGGCGGGAGGGGAAACACCGGGGAGCTGTTTTTT
TRBJ1-1	TRBV6-5	NA	NA	CASFVGGSTEAFF	TGTGCCAGTTTCGTGGGGGGGAGCACTGAAGCTTTCTTT
TRBJ1-4	TRBV5-4	once	NA	CASSPGGVNEKLFF	TGTGCCAGCAGCCCCGGGGGGGTTAATGAAAAACTGTTTTTT
TRBJ2-7	TRBV29-1	NA	NA	CSAFVPEQYF	TGCAGCGCCTTCGTCCCTGAGCAGTACTTC
TRBJ1-4	TRBV11-2	NA	NA	CASSLGGGIREKLFF	TGTGCCAGCAGCTTAGGGGGGGGTATCCGGGAAAAACTGTTTTTT
TRBJ2-7	TRBV6-1	NA	NA	CASSEAGPSYEQYF	TGTGCCAGCAGTGAAGCGGGCCCAAGCTACGAGCAGTACTTC
TRBJ1-5	TRBV27	NA	NA	CASSLWEAPNQPQHF	TGTGCCAGCAGTTTATGGGAGGCCCCCAATCAGCCCCAGCATTTT